Reported below is one TCR beta chain. This sample also contains other DNA sequences that code for the same CDR3. TCRdb's table, derived via immunoSEQ multiplex PCR, lists solely in-frame clones and lacks some. The repertoire consists of some 48,000 clones, with around nine tenths occurring once and the leading ten covering around 17%. The data belong to a study of radiotherapy plus CTLA-4 blockade in lung cancer. Germline assignment: CDR1 GTSNPN and CDR2 SVGIG (reference sequence). CDR3 length: 11 residues. Unmatched junction bases numbered 1, after V lost 2 bases and J lost 6 bases. This receptor was taken from a human donor with non-small cell lung cancer that progressed on radiotherapy plus ipilimumab. Some clones in this sample may be carry-over from other donors' samples. Here the sequenced sample was peripheral blood, taken from a patient treated with radiotherapy plus ipilimumab. The genes are TRBV30 and TRBJ2-7; 7 bases are a match to TRBD1. The CDR3: CAWSTGAEQYF. The CDR3 DNA is TGTGCCTGGAGTACAGGGGCCGAGCAGTACTTC.